The rows below give T cell receptor beta chains drawn from one sample of a study of shared clonotypes between healthy human individuals. TCRdb keeps only in-frame clones here, not all; method: immunoSEQ multiplex PCR. The profile shows around 2.1 million clones, nearly 97% of them singletons. The specimen sequenced was naive CD4+ T cells sorted from blood. The receptors were sampled from a man in his late teens or twenties in good health. Both conserved end residues are part of each CDR3. Each record gives: clone size, J gene, D gene, V gene, CDR3 protein, CDR3 DNA. D genes are given only for firm matches. Clone size, where shown, is once, few, many, or a class for clones that have expanded.

>.|TRBJ2-3|TRBD2|TRBV6-1
CASTQRGYTDTQYF
TGTGCCAGCACCCAGCGGGGATACACAGATACGCAGTATTTT
>.|TRBJ1-5|.|TRBV30
CAWSSGGGDQPQHF
TGTGCCTGGAGTTCGGGGGGCGGAGATCAGCCCCAGCATTTT
>once|TRBJ2-1|TRBD2|TRBV13
CASSPSGAGGPSYNEQFF
TGTGCCAGCAGCCCCTCGGGAGCGGGAGGGCCTTCCTACAATGAGCAGTTCTTC
>.|TRBJ2-7|TRBD2|TRBV18
CASSPPGGVAAEQYF
TGTGCCAGCTCACCCCCGGGAGGTGTGGCAGCCGAGCAGTACTTC
>.|TRBJ1-5|.|TRBV11-2
CASSLEPGQGQPQHF
TGTGCCAGCAGCTTAGAGCCCGGGCAGGGTCAGCCCCAGCATTTT
>.|TRBJ1-4|.|TRBV5-1
CASSLGGSTNEKLFF
TGCGCCAGCAGCCTGGGCGGCTCAACTAATGAAAAACTGTTTTTT
>.|TRBJ2-5|.|TRBV6-1
CASTGSDFQETQYF
TGTGCCAGCACCGGCTCGGACTTCCAAGAGACCCAGTACTTC
>.|TRBJ2-1|TRBD2|TRBV5-6
CASSLGGLAPYNEQFF
TGTGCCAGCAGCTTGGGGGGACTAGCCCCCTACAATGAGCAGTTCTTC
>.|TRBJ2-7|.|TRBV18
CASSTVGDEQYF
TGTGCCAGCTCCACGGTGGGCGACGAGCAGTACTTC
>.|TRBJ2-7|.|TRBV6-1
CASSVFRGPYEQYF
TGTGCCAGCAGTGTTTTTAGGGGACCCTACGAGCAGTACTTC
>.|TRBJ2-6|.|TRBV29-1
CSVEGAGRSGANVLTF
TGCAGCGTTGAGGGGGCAGGGCGCTCTGGGGCCAACGTCCTGACTTTC
>.|TRBJ1-5|.|TRBV18
CASSPEANSNQPQHF
TGTGCCAGCTCACCAGAGGCCAATAGCAATCAGCCCCAGCATTTT
>.|TRBJ1-4|.|TRBV4-1
CASSQVGAFLLFF
TGCGCCAGCAGCCAAGTCGGGGCGTTTTTACTGTTTTTT
>.|TRBJ2-2|TRBD2|TRBV27
CASSPLLRERGGELFF
TGTGCCAGCAGTCCCCTCTTGCGGGAGAGAGGCGGGGAGCTGTTTTTT
>.|TRBJ2-6|.|TRBV7-3
CASSFSGSGANVLTF
TGTGCCAGCAGCTTTTCAGGCTCTGGGGCCAACGTCCTGACTTTC
>.|TRBJ2-3|.|TRBV6-5
CASRQGGMDTQYF
TGTGCCAGCAGGCAAGGAGGGATGGATACGCAGTATTTT
>once|TRBJ2-2|.|TRBV9
CASSVVMNTGELFF
TGTGCCAGCAGCGTAGTTATGAACACCGGGGAGCTGTTTTTT
>.|TRBJ2-7|.|TRBV30
CAWSVEGGGQYF
TGTGCCTGGAGTGTGGAGGGAGGCGGGCAGTACTTC
>.|TRBJ2-2|.|TRBV10-2
CASSGTNTGELFF
TGCGCCAGCAGCGGGACAAACACCGGGGAGCTGTTTTTT
>.|TRBJ1-2|.|TRBV6-5
CASSYGGYGYTF
TGTGCCAGCAGTTACGGCGGCTATGGCTACACCTTC
>.|TRBJ1-1|TRBD1|TRBV4-1
CASSRQGADTEAFF
TGCGCCAGCAGCCGACAGGGAGCGGACACTGAAGCTTTCTTT
>.|TRBJ2-1|TRBD2|TRBV10-3
CAISGGSSYNEQFF
TGTGCCATCAGTGGCGGGAGCTCCTACAATGAGCAGTTCTTC
>.|TRBJ2-1|.|TRBV29-1
CSFLRLSYNEQFF
TGCAGCTTTCTCAGGTTATCCTACAATGAGCAGTTCTTC
>.|TRBJ2-5|.|TRBV4-3
CASSQDNGWPEETQYF
TGCGCCAGCAGCCAAGATAACGGCTGGCCAGAAGAGACCCAGTACTTC
>once|TRBJ2-7|.|TRBV6-4
CASSLQAEGYEQYF
TGTGCCAGCAGCCTACAGGCGGAGGGTTACGAGCAGTACTTC
>.|TRBJ1-2|.|TRBV4-2
CASSQDLIDPEGTF
TGTGCCAGCAGCCAAGATCTAATTGACCCCGAAGGGACCTTC
>once|TRBJ2-3|.|TRBV30
CAWGPTRRAADTQYF
TGTGCCTGGGGGCCCACAAGGCGGGCGGCAGATACGCAGTATTTT
>.|TRBJ2-5|.|TRBV27
CASSLRDEVGETQYF
TGTGCCAGCAGTTTAAGGGACGAGGTCGGTGAGACCCAGTACTTC
>.|TRBJ2-3|.|TRBV7-9
CASSTSRWSSTDTQYF
TGTGCCAGCAGCACTTCCAGGTGGTCTAGCACAGATACGCAGTATTTT
>.|TRBJ2-7|.|TRBV5-8
CASKFNSPPEQYF
TGTGCCAGCAAATTTAACAGCCCCCCTGAGCAGTACTTC
>.|TRBJ1-1|.|TRBV10-3
CAISDQGMNTEAFF
TGTGCCATCAGTGACCAGGGGATGAACACTGAAGCTTTCTTT
>.|TRBJ1-2|.|TRBV5-1
CASTLGQSYGYTF
TGCGCCAGCACCTTAGGACAGTCTTATGGCTACACCTTC
>once|TRBJ2-7|TRBD2|TRBV7-2
CASSPRTRSGEQYF
TGTGCCAGCAGCCCAAGGACTAGGTCGGGGGAGCAGTACTTC
>.|TRBJ2-2|.|TRBV5-1
CASTGRAGTGELFF
TGCGCCAGCACGGGCAGGGCGGGCACCGGGGAGCTGTTTTTT
>.|TRBJ1-6|TRBD1|TRBV19
CASSIGQGGNSPLHF
TGTGCCAGTAGTATAGGACAGGGTGGCAATTCACCCCTCCACTTT
>.|TRBJ1-2|TRBD1|TRBV9
CASSVEGGQSYGYTF
TGTGCCAGCAGCGTAGAAGGGGGACAGTCTTATGGCTACACCTTC
>once|TRBJ1-4|.|TRBV6-1
CASSSGQLLNEKLFF
TGTGCCAGCAGTTCTGGACAGCTCCTTAATGAAAAACTGTTTTTT
>once|TRBJ2-5|.|TRBV5-1
CASSVGGETQYF
TGCGCCAGCAGCGTGGGGGGAGAGACCCAGTACTTC
>.|TRBJ2-3|TRBD2|TRBV9
CASSGPGLAGDTQYF
TGTGCCAGCAGCGGACCGGGACTAGCGGGAGATACGCAGTATTTT
>.|TRBJ2-7|.|TRBV5-1
CASRLRDNYEQYF
TGCGCCAGCAGACTCCGGGACAACTACGAGCAGTACTTC